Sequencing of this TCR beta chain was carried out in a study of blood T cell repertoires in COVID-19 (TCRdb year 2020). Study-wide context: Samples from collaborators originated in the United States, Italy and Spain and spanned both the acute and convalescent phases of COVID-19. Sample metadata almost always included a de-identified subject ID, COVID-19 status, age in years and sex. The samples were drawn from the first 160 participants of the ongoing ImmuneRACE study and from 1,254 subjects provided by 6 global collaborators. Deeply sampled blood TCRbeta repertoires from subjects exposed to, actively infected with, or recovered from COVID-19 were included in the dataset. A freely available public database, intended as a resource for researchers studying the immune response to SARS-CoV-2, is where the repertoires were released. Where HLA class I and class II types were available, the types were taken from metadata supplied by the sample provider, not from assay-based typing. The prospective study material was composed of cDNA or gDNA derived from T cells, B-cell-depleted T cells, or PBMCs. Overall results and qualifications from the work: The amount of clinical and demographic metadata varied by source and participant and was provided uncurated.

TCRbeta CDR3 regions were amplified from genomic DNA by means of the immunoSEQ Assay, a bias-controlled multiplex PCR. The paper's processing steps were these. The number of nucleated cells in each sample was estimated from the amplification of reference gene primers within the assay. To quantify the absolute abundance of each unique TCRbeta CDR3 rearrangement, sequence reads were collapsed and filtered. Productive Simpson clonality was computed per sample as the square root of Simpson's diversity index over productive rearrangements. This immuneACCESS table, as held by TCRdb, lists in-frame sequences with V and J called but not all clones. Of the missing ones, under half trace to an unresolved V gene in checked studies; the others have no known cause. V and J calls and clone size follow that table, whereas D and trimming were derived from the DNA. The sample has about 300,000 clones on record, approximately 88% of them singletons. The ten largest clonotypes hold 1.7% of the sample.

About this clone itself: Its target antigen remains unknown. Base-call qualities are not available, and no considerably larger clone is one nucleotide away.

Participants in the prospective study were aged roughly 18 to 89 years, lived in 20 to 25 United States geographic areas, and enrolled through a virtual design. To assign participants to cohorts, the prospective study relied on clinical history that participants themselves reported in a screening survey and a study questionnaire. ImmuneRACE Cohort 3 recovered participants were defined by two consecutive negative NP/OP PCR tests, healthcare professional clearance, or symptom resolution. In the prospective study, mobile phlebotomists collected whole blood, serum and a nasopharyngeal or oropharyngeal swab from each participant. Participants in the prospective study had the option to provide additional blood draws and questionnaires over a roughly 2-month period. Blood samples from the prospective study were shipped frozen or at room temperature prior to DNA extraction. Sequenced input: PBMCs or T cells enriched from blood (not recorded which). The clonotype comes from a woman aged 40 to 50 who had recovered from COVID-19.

The DNA sequence is as follows: TGTGCCAGCAGTCAAATATTGGCCTATGGCTACACCTTC. The encoded protein is CASSQILAYGYTF. The V and J segments used are TRBV3-1 (or the pseudogene TRBV3-2) and TRBJ1-2; the D gene identity is not certain. V lost 6 bases and J lost 4 bases; the stretch between them is 12 bases long. The germline V gene (reference sequence) yields LGHDT for CDR1 and YNNKEL for CDR2. From its cysteine to its phenylalanine, the CDR3 spans 13 amino acids. Just the 39-base CDR3 DNA is kept, in frame starting at base 1.